These 28 T cell receptor beta chains were sequenced from one sample in a study of shared clonotypes between healthy human individuals. Sequencing was performed with immunoSEQ multiplex PCR; in TCRdb, only in-frame clones are kept and a portion is missing. Of fewer than 550,000 clones listed, 60% to 80% are singletons. Input material: PBMCs. Every receptor here comes from a woman aged 40 to 50 in good health. Some clones in this sample may be carry-over from other donors' samples.

The chain carries TRBV5-4 and TRBJ1-2; TRBD1 aligns across 12 bases. Germline CDR1 SGHNT, CDR2 YYREEE (reference sequence). The CDR3 is made up of 15 amino acids. V gave up 4 bases and J gave up 4 bases; unmatched junction bases: 5. The CDR3 nucleotides are TGTGCCAGCAGCCGGGGACAGGGGGCGAGCTATGGCTACACCTTC. Translating gives CASSRGQGASYGYTF.

This clone was seen at least ten times. The genes are TRBV2 and TRBJ1-6; D is undetermined. The CDR3 consists of 12 residues. The germline V gene has CDR1 SNHLY and CDR2 FYNNEI. The V gene lost 4 bases and the J gene lost 9 bases, with 7 bases spanning the gap. CDR3 DNA sequence: TGTGCCAGCAGTGTTGAGGGTTCACCCCTCCACTTT. Translation gives CASSVEGSPLHF.

This clone was picked up many times. This chain links TRBV27 with TRBJ2-7; 8 bases are shared with TRBD2. Germline V gene sequence: CDR1 MNHEY, CDR2 SMNVEV (reference sequence). After removal of 5 bases from V and 2 bases from J, the junction contained 11 bases not matched to a gene. The CDR3 covers 16 residues. This chain's CDR3 is CASSPLGREVAYEQYF. CDR3 DNA sequence: TGTGCCAGCAGTCCCCTCGGGCGGGAGGTCGCCTACGAGCAGTACTTC.

The V gene is TRBV4-1, the J gene TRBJ2-1, with D hard to call. This CDR3 region has 14 residues. Trimming cost V 4 bases and J 6 bases, with 13 bases left between them. From germline, CDR1 is MGHRA and CDR2 YSYEKL. The CDR3 sequence: CASSPDSFGNEQFF. For the CDR3, the DNA is TGCGCCAGCAGCCCCGACTCCTTCGGCAATGAGCAGTTCTTC.

The chain is built from TRBV4-1 and TRBJ2-7; TRBD2 matches 7 bases. V lost 1 base and J lost 3; bases outside the gene matches: 15. CDR1 is MGHRA and CDR2 is YSYEKL in the germline V gene. There are 18 residues in the CDR3. CDR3 coding DNA: TGCGCCAGCAGCCAAGTGCGGGCGCGTGGGCGGGAGCACTACGAGCAGTACTTC. This codes for CASSQVRARGREHYEQYF.

The V call is TRBV25-1, the J call TRBJ1-2, with a tentative D call TRBD1 (5 bases). The CDR3 sequence is 16 residues long. The V gene lost 3 bases and the J gene lost 6 bases, with 20 bases spanning the gap. Germline V gene lookup returns CDR1 MGHDK and CDR2 SYGVNS. CDR3 DNA: TGTGCCAGCAGTGATCTCCGGAGTGGACAAGCAAATGGCTACACCTTC. It yields the protein CASSDLRSGQANGYTF.

In DNA form, the CDR3 reads TGCGCCAGCAGCTTGGGGGCACAGGGATTCAGGGTTAATGAAAAACTGTTTTTT. As protein: CASSLGAQGFRVNEKLFF. The J gene is TRBJ1-4, the V gene TRBV5-1, with a weak D call TRBD1 (6 bases). This CDR3 is built from 18 residues. Between the trimmed V and J ends, which lost 0 bases and 4 bases, there was a span of 19 bases. Germline V gene data show CDR1 as SGHRS and CDR2 as YFSETQ.

The chain links TRBV19 to TRBJ1-5; D gene unclear. The V end was cut by 4 bases, the J end by 3 bases, with 4 bases between. This CDR3 contains 12 residues. From germline, CDR1 is LNHDA and CDR2 SQIVND (reference sequence). CDR3 residues: CASSTLNQPQHF. The CDR3 coding sequence is TGTGCCAGTAGTACCCTCAATCAGCCCCAGCATTTT.

The V and J genes are TRBV19 and TRBJ1-2; no definite D call. From germline, CDR1 is LNHDA and CDR2 SQIVND (reference sequence). V lost 3 bases to trimming and J lost 0 bases, with 8 bases between them. This CDR3 is 14 amino acids long. CDR3 in DNA: TGTGCCAGTAGTATTCGTGGATCTAACTATGGCTACACCTTC. Protein product: CASSIRGSNYGYTF. The whole variable domain, filled in from reference TRBV19 and TRBJ1-2, reads DGGITQSPKYLFRKEGQNVTLSCEQNLNHDAMYWYRQDPGQGLRLIYYSQIVNDFQKGDIAEGYSVSREKKESFPLTVTSAQKNPTAFYLCASSIRGSNYGYTFGSGTRLTVV.

The chain employs TRBV15 and TRBJ2-7, with 8 bases matching TRBD2. Germline assignment: CDR1 LNHNV and CDR2 YYDKDF (reference sequence). This CDR3 is built from 14 residues. The V gene end was trimmed by 4 bases and the J gene end by 4 bases; junction bases not matched to a gene: 6. The CDR3 protein is CATSTGLGGYEQYF. Written as DNA, the CDR3 is TGTGCCACCAGCACGGGACTAGGTGGATACGAGCAGTACTTC.

The chain uses TRBV25-1 and TRBJ2-5; 8 bases line up with TRBD2. Germline CDR1 reads MGHDK; CDR2 reads SYGVNS. V dropped 4 bases and J dropped 4; count of bases not matched to a gene: 5. The CDR3 consists of 14 residues. The CDR3 reads CASSAGGSRETQYF. CDR3 DNA: TGTGCCAGCAGTGCGGGAGGGAGTAGAGAGACCCAGTACTTC.

In its sample, this clone was seen once. The chain combines TRBV9 with TRBJ2-5, with a possible D match to TRBD1 (5 bases). There are 14 residues in the CDR3. Per the germline V gene, CDR1 is SGDLS and CDR2 is YYNGEE. The V and J ends lost 1 base and 5 bases respectively, with 12 bases between them. CDR3 sequence: CASSVWAGSETQYF. The CDR3 DNA is TGTGCCAGCAGCGTATGGGCAGGGTCGGAGACCCAGTACTTC.

The rearrangement links TRBV6-6 to TRBJ2-7, with D tentatively TRBD1 (6 bases). CDR3 size: 15 residues. Germline V lookup: CDR1 MNHNY, CDR2 SVGAGI (reference sequence). Trimming shortened V by 6 bases and J by 3 bases, and 18 bases separated the two germline ends. The CDR3 nucleotides read TGTGCCAGCAGGGAACCGGGACAAGGCATCTACGAGCAGTACTTC. Encoded protein: CASREPGQGIYEQYF.

The chain recombines TRBV2 with TRBJ2-7, with 7 bases that match TRBD1. V was clipped by 6 bases and J by 2 bases; unmatched bases: 7. The CDR3 consists of 14 residues. Germline CDR1 is SNHLY and CDR2 is FYNNEI. As DNA, the CDR3 is TGTGCCAGCAGAGATTACAGGGGACCCTACGAGCAGTACTTC. Its translation is CASRDYRGPYEQYF.

The genes are TRBV19 and TRBJ1-5; tentatively, D is TRBD1 (5 bases). Trimming shortened V by 1 base and J by 2 bases, and 9 bases separated the two germline ends. Germline CDR1 LNHDA, CDR2 SQIVND (reference sequence). The CDR3 totals 15 residues. The CDR3 reads CASSIGMGGNQPQHF. CDR3 nucleotide sequence: TGTGCCAGTAGTATAGGGATGGGGGGCAATCAGCCCCAGCATTTT.

This chain uses TRBV5-1 with TRBJ2-5; D gene uncertain. This CDR3 has 11 amino acids. CDR1 and CDR2 (germline): SGHRS, YFSETQ. Deletions cut 0 bases from V and 5 bases from J, with 2 bases between. CDR3 sequence: CASSLAETQYF. DNA for the CDR3: TGCGCCAGCAGCTTGGCGGAGACCCAGTACTTC.

The rearrangement uses TRBV7-9 and TRBJ2-5; 7 bases line up with TRBD1. The tail of the sequence fits TRBJ2-7 better, so the J call may be wrong. The CDR3 length is 14 residues. Germline V gene lookup returns CDR1 SEHNR and CDR2 FQNEAQ (reference sequence). Here the CDR3 reads CASSPLTGIYEQYF. The CDR3 coding sequence is TGTGCCAGCAGCCCTCTGACAGGGATCTACGAGCAGTACTTC.

The chain couples TRBV5-4 to TRBJ2-3, with D hard to call. This CDR3 comprises 16 residues. Germline CDR1 reads SGHNT; CDR2 reads YYREEE (reference sequence). Trimming cost V 5 bases and J 0 bases, with 16 bases left between them. This CDR3 is CASSTPFQSSTDTQYF. The CDR3 region has the DNA TGTGCCAGCAGTACGCCATTTCAATCCAGCACAGATACGCAGTATTTT.

The chain recombines TRBV25-1 with TRBJ2-7; no reliable D call. The CDR3 sequence is 16 residues long. Germline lookup yields CDR1 MGHDK and CDR2 SYGVNS. V shed 1 base and J shed 0 bases, with 13 bases lying between them. The CDR3 loop reads CASSEFGRQDSYEQYF. The CDR3 nucleotides read TGTGCCAGCAGTGAATTTGGGCGGCAGGACTCCTACGAGCAGTACTTC.

CDR3 residues: CASSSIGPYQPQHF. The CDR3 DNA follows: TGTGCCAGCAGCTCTATCGGACCATATCAGCCCCAGCATTTT. The rearrangement uses TRBV7-2 and TRBJ1-5; no firm D call. Trimming took off 4 bases at V and 5 bases at J, with 12 bases between the two ends. This CDR3 is built from 14 residues. Germline V gene data show CDR1 as SGHTA and CDR2 as FQGNSA.

DNA for the CDR3: TGTGCCAGCAGTGTGAAGACGGCAAACGATGAGCAGTTCTTC. Translated, it gives CASSVKTANDEQFF. The gene calls are TRBV27 and TRBJ2-1; D not certain. The CDR3 extends over 14 amino acids. The germline V and J ends were trimmed by 5 bases and 8 bases, with 16 bases remaining between them. Germline lookup yields CDR1 MNHEY and CDR2 SMNVEV (reference sequence).

This CDR3 is CASSPTGGPQPQHF. As DNA, the CDR3 is TGTGCCAGCTCTCCGACAGGGGGTCCTCAGCCCCAGCATTTT. The chain uses TRBV18 and TRBJ1-5; 9 bases align to TRBD1. CDR3 length: 14 amino acids. The germline CDR1 and CDR2 sequences are KGHSH and LQKENI. Trimming removed 6 bases from V and 6 bases from J; junction bases left unmatched: 6.

The chain combines TRBV6-1 with TRBJ2-5; 11 nucleotides align to TRBD2. Germline loops: CDR1 MNHNS, CDR2 SASEGT. The V gene end was trimmed by 4 bases and the J gene end by 2 bases; junction bases not matched to a gene: 9. CDR3 length equals 17 residues. The CDR3 sequence is CASSGGLAEILQETQYF. CDR3 nucleotides: TGTGCCAGCAGTGGGGGACTAGCGGAGATACTTCAAGAGACCCAGTACTTC.

CDR3 loop: CASSLTGWGTEAFF. DNA of the CDR3: TGTGCCAGCAGTTTGACAGGGTGGGGAACTGAAGCTTTCTTT. The chain carries TRBV2 and TRBJ1-1; 7 bases map to TRBD1. The junction had 8 bases not matched to a gene; V was cut back by 5 bases and J by 5 bases. From germline, CDR1 is SNHLY and CDR2 FYNNEI. The CDR3 runs 14 residues.

This sequence joins TRBV7-2 and TRBJ2-4, with D possibly being TRBD1 (6 bases). The germline V gene has CDR1 SGHTA and CDR2 FQGNSA. This CDR3 is built from 14 residues. Trimming left V 2 bases short and J 9 bases short, with 14 bases between. This CDR3 is CASSLSGALSIQYF. CDR3 nucleotides: TGTGCCAGCAGCTTATCAGGGGCCTTGAGCATTCAGTACTTC. Supplemented by reference TRBV7-2 and TRBJ2-4, the full variable domain reads GAGVSQSPSNKVTEKGKDVELRCDPISGHTALYWYRQSLGQGLEFLIYFQGNSAPDKSGLPSDRFSAERTGGSVSTLTIQRTQQEDSAVYLCASSLSGALSIQYFGAGTRLSVL.

The rearrangement uses TRBV5-1 and TRBJ2-3, with 10 bases fitting TRBD2. V shed 5 bases, J shed 2 bases, and the junction held 8 bases outside the gene matches. Germline CDR1 is SGHRS and CDR2 is YFSETQ. The CDR3 has 16 residues. CDR3 residues: CASRSRTSGPTDTQYF. The CDR3 coding sequence is TGCGCCAGCAGATCCAGGACTAGCGGACCCACAGATACGCAGTATTTT.

The chain combines TRBV30 with TRBJ1-4; 10 positions match TRBD1. The CDR3 has 14 amino acids. Germline trimming cut 3 bases from V and 3 bases from J; bases unmatched to any gene: 1. The V gene's germline CDR1 is GTSNPN and CDR2 SVGIG (reference sequence). The CDR3 nucleotides are TGTGCCTGGAGGGACAGGGGGGCTAATGAAAAACTGTTTTTT. Residues: CAWRDRGANEKLFF.

V and J are TRBV7-3 and TRBJ2-1; TRBD1 might be the D (6 bases). Germline V gene lookup returns CDR1 SGHTA and CDR2 FQGTGA. The CDR3 runs 16 residues. V was shortened by 4 bases and J by 6 bases, with 19 bases between the two germline ends. The CDR3 coding sequence is TGTGCCAGCAGCTACTTTCCCACAGGGCTCGCCAATGAGCAGTTCTTC. Residues: CASSYFPTGLANEQFF.